Detailed here is one T cell receptor (beta chain). TCRdb ran MiXCR on the RT-PCR reads and lists one entry per CDR3 protein. The sample contains almost 700,000 distinct CDR3 sequences, over 12% of which appear only once. V lost 1 base to trimming and J lost 4 bases, with 11 bases between them. Germline V lookup: CDR1 SGHVS, CDR2 FQNEAQ. The CDR3 has 15 amino acids. Sequencing was performed on memory CD4+ T cells from blood. This rearrangement joins TRBV7-8 to TRBJ1-5, with D possibly being TRBD1 (6 bases). The receptor comes from a female donor in good health, serving as a healthy control. The CDR3 nucleotides read TGTGCCAGCAGCTTAGGGGGGGCTTGGAATCAGCCCCAGCATTTT. Translating gives CASSLGGAWNQPQHF.